The 21 T cell receptor beta chains below were found in one sample sequenced in a study of cytomegalovirus exposure and HLA in healthy donors. The PCR ran on 60 Vbeta and 13 Jbeta primers. Produced via immunoSEQ multiplex PCR; TCRdb's table is partial and in-frame only. The table includes about 100,000 clones, about 74% detected once. Sequences were obtained from PBMCs. The receptors here all came from a woman between 18 and 29 years old in good health and CMV-seropositive.

This clone was found a few times. The V gene is TRBV7-2, the J gene TRBJ1-5; weak D call: TRBD1 (5 bases). The V gene lost 1 base and the J gene lost 6 bases, with 10 bases spanning the gap. The CDR3 sequence is 14 residues long. Germline assignment: CDR1 SGHTA and CDR2 FQGNSA. CDR3 region: CASSLDPGVQPQHF. CDR3 in DNA: TGTGCCAGCAGCTTAGATCCGGGGGTTCAGCCCCAGCATTTT. The complete variable domain, with remaining parts taken from reference TRBV7-2 and TRBJ1-5, reads GAGVSQSPSNKVTEKGKDVELRCDPISGHTALYWYRQSLGQGLEFLIYFQGNSAPDKSGLPSDRFSAERTGGSVSTLTIQRTQQEDSAVYLCASSLDPGVQPQHFGDGTRLSIL.

The chain carries TRBV6-4 and TRBJ2-1, with 9 bases aligning to TRBD2. The CDR3 totals 16 residues. CDR1 and CDR2 from the germline V gene are MRHNA and SNTAGT. The J segment lost 5 bases and the V segment lost 2 bases, leaving 7 bases of the junction unmatched. CDR3 in DNA: TGTGCCAGCAGTGACCCTAGCGGGACCAGGAACAATGAGCAGTTCTTC. Translation: CASSDPSGTRNNEQFF.

V is TRBV9 and J is TRBJ2-7; TRBD2 aligns across 12 bases. CDR1 SGDLS and CDR2 YYNGEE come from the germline V gene. Germline trimming cut 3 bases from V and 6 bases from J; bases unmatched to any gene: 4. The CDR3 is made up of 14 amino acids. The CDR3 is CASSEPGLAGEQYF. The CDR3 nucleotides read TGTGCCAGCAGCGAGCCGGGACTAGCGGGCGAGCAGTACTTC.

This clone occurred a few times. The chain couples TRBV30 to TRBJ2-1; the match to TRBD2 covers 11 bases. With 4 bases clipped from V and 4 bases from J, the junction kept 9 bases outside the gene matches. Germline V lookup: CDR1 GTSNPN, CDR2 SVGIG (reference sequence). CDR3 size: 16 residues. The CDR3 DNA follows: TGTGCCTGGAAGCCGACGGGGACTAGCGGATACAATGAGCAGTTCTTC. This translates into CAWKPTGTSGYNEQFF. Combining the CDR3 with reference TRBV30 and TRBJ2-1 gives the whole variable domain SQTIHQWPATLVQPVGSPLSLECTVEGTSNPNLYWYRQAAGRGLQLLFYSVGIGQISSEVPQNLSASRPQDRQFILSSKKLLLSDSGFYLCAWKPTGTSGYNEQFFGPGTRLTVL.

The genes are TRBV6-5 and TRBJ1-3; 11 bases are a match to TRBD1. The J segment lost 4 bases and the V segment lost 6 bases, leaving 5 bases of the junction unmatched. CDR1 is MNHEY and CDR2 is SVGAGI in the germline V gene. The length of the CDR3 is 15 residues. CDR3 residues: CASSPGQGGGNTIYF. The DNA for the CDR3 is TGTGCCAGCAGCCCGGGACAGGGGGGGGGAAACACCATATATTTT.

This chain joins TRBV6-1 and TRBJ2-3; D call uncertain. The germline gives CDR1 MNHNS, CDR2 SASEGT. V dropped 7 bases and J dropped 4 bases, with 18 bases sitting between them. The CDR3 has 15 amino acids. In nucleotides, the CDR3 is TGTGCCAGCACCACCTTAGCCGACGGTGCAGATACGCAGTATTTT. It is translated as CASTTLADGADTQYF.

The chain links TRBV10-2 to TRBJ2-7, with 9 bases that match TRBD2. Germline trimming cut 6 bases from V and 5 bases from J; bases unmatched to any gene: 5. The germline V gene has CDR1 WSHSY and CDR2 SAAADI. The CDR3 is 13 residues long. The CDR3 reads CASRRSGSHEQYF. The CDR3 region has the DNA TGCGCCAGCAGACGTAGCGGGAGCCACGAGCAGTACTTC.

The gene calls are TRBV4-3 and TRBJ1-5; the D gene is possibly TRBD1 (5 bases). CDR1 and CDR2 (germline): LGHNA, YSLEER. The V end lost 4 bases, the J end lost 4 bases, and 11 bases lay between the germline ends. This CDR3 contains 14 residues. Written as DNA, the CDR3 is TGCGCCAGCAGCCTGGGGCTGTGGAATCAGCCCCAGCATTTT. Encoded protein: CASSLGLWNQPQHF.

This clone was counted once. The genes are TRBV2 and TRBJ1-5, with D uncertain. The CDR3 totals 14 residues. CDR1 is SNHLY and CDR2 is FYNNEI in the germline V gene. V was clipped by 0 bases and J by 7 bases, with 10 bases between them. The CDR3 nucleotides read TGTGCCAGCAGTGAAGCCGGGATAAGCCAGCCCCAGCATTTT. It is translated as CASSEAGISQPQHF.

This chain links TRBV6-6 with TRBJ2-1, with TRBD1 matching over 9 bases. The V gene's germline CDR1 is MNHNY and CDR2 SVGAGI (reference sequence). This CDR3 region has 15 residues. With V trimmed by 2 bases and J by 5 bases, 4 bases remained unmatched. CDR3 coding DNA: TGTGCCAGCAGTTACATACAGGGGGCCAACAATGAGCAGTTCTTC. It is translated as CASSYIQGANNEQFF.

The chain carries TRBV27 and TRBJ2-3; D possibly corresponds to TRBD1 (5 bases). V gave up 7 bases and J gave up 4 bases, with 15 bases separating them. Per the germline V gene, CDR1 is MNHEY and CDR2 is SMNVEV (reference sequence). This CDR3 has 14 residues. The CDR3 protein is CASTWGGASDTQYF. CDR3 DNA: TGTGCCAGCACCTGGGGCGGAGCTTCAGATACGCAGTATTTT.

V and J are TRBV10-3 and TRBJ1-2, with 8 bases aligning to TRBD1. This CDR3 contains 16 residues. The germline CDR1 and CDR2 sequences are ENHRY and SYGVKD. The V segment lost 0 bases and the J segment 5 bases; nucleotides outside the gene matches: 8. This CDR3 is CAISESGGQVVYGYTF. In DNA, the CDR3 is TGTGCCATCAGTGAGTCTGGGGGACAGGTGGTTTATGGCTACACCTTC.

The chain links TRBV10-3 to TRBJ2-5; weak D call: TRBD2 (5 bases). The CDR3 contains 14 residues. The germline V and J ends were trimmed by 6 bases and 1 base, with 12 bases remaining between them. The germline gives CDR1 ENHRY, CDR2 SYGVKD. CDR3 sequence reads: CAIRSGGLQETQYF. CDR3 in DNA: TGTGCCATCAGGAGCGGAGGACTCCAAGAGACCCAGTACTTC.

The chain has TRBV11-2 and TRBJ2-7; the match to TRBD2 covers 11 bases. Germline values: CDR1 SGHAT, CDR2 FQNNGV. CDR3 size: 13 residues. V lost 7 bases, J lost 4 bases, and 3 bases stayed unmatched. The CDR3 sequence is CASNPSGRYEQYF. CDR3 nucleotide sequence: TGTGCCAGCAACCCTAGCGGGAGGTACGAGCAGTACTTC.

The V call is TRBV4-3, the J call TRBJ2-7; 7 nucleotides align to TRBD1. The CDR3 runs to 15 residues. J was trimmed by 6 bases and V by 0 bases; bases with no gene match: 8. The germline V gene has CDR1 LGHNA and CDR2 YSLEER. The CDR3 DNA is TGCGCCAGCAGCCAAGATTGGGACAGCCCCCTCGAGCAGTACTTC. This sequence encodes CASSQDWDSPLEQYF.

The V gene is TRBV7-8, the J gene TRBJ2-1; D unresolved. The V and J ends lost 1 base and 6 bases respectively, with 10 bases between them. CDR1 and CDR2 from the germline V gene are SGHVS and FQNEAQ. The CDR3 length is 14 residues. CDR3 nucleotides: TGTGCCAGCAGCTTAGGGCGACTGGTCAATGAGCAGTTCTTC. This codes for CASSLGRLVNEQFF.

The chain links TRBV7-2 to TRBJ2-5, with TRBD2 as a possible D gene (6 bases). The V end was cut by 2 bases, the J end by 4 bases, with 11 bases between. Germline CDR1 reads SGHTA; CDR2 reads FQGNSA. This CDR3 has 14 amino acids. CDR3 DNA sequence: TGTGCCAGCAGCTTATGGGTGGGGGGAGAGACCCAGTACTTC. As protein: CASSLWVGGETQYF.

The rearrangement uses TRBV30 and TRBJ1-2; D uncertain. Germline-derived CDR1 and CDR2 are GTSNPN and SVGIG (reference sequence). This CDR3 spans 13 amino acids. The V and J ends lost 3 bases and 4 bases respectively, with 12 bases between them. CDR3 in amino acids: CAWSRDGVYGYTF. The DNA of the CDR3 is TGTGCCTGGAGCCGGGATGGAGTCTATGGCTACACCTTC. Filled out from reference TRBV30 and TRBJ1-2, the complete variable domain reads SQTIHQWPATLVQPVGSPLSLECTVEGTSNPNLYWYRQAAGRGLQLLFYSVGIGQISSEVPQNLSASRPQDRQFILSSKKLLLSDSGFYLCAWSRDGVYGYTFGSGTRLTVV.

The rearrangement uses TRBV27 and TRBJ2-7, with 8 bases fitting TRBD2. Germline CDR1 reads MNHEY; CDR2 reads SMNVEV (reference sequence). The V and J ends lost 3 bases and 7 bases, in that order; junction bases with no gene match: 11. CDR3 length equals 15 residues. The DNA for the CDR3 is TGTGCCAGCAGTTTGATCCGGGAGGGCCGCGGGGAGCAGTACTTC. The encoded protein is CASSLIREGRGEQYF.

The count of this clone is one. The V call is TRBV28, the J call TRBJ2-1; a possible D gene is TRBD2 (5 bases). CDR3 length: 13 amino acids. Trimming cost V 5 bases and J 14 bases, with 19 bases left between them. Germline CDR1 reads MDHEN; CDR2 reads SYDVKM. The CDR3 here is CASSREQAGIKFF. The CDR3 region has the DNA TGTGCCAGCAGTCGCGAGCAGGCCGGGATAAAGTTCTTC.

Of note for this clone: At the DNA level, this CDR3 is encoded by other sequences in the same sample as well. V and J are TRBV27 and TRBJ2-1; TRBD2 agrees at 7 bases. Germline-derived CDR1 and CDR2 are MNHEY and SMNVEV (reference sequence). The CDR3 loop spans 13 amino acids. V dropped 5 bases and J dropped 6; count of bases not matched to a gene: 4. CDR3 coding DNA: TGTGCCAGCAGTATAGCGGGCGGCAATGAGCAGTTCTTC. This gives the protein CASSIAGGNEQFF.